The sequence of this T cell receptor (beta chain) was determined in a study of T-cell memory formation after mild COVID-19. Turning to the study itself: Largely, TCR clusters stayed within a single donor. The study's findings and limits: Prior to infection, memory already included some responding clones, suggesting cross-reactive memory joined. There was a balanced CD4/CD8 profile in clones contracting day 15 to 85, and later expanders leaned CD4+.

About this clonotype: Its antigen is undetermined.

TCRdb recomputed calls from the 5' RACE reads with MiXCR, one row per CDR3 protein. This table has 560,000 or so distinct CDR3 sequences, 15% to 20% appearing once. V was pared by 0 bases and J by 2 bases, with 16 bases between. Germline-derived CDR1 and CDR2 are MGHRA and YSYEKL. The CDR3 length is 18 residues. The TCR comes from an adult woman who had mild COVID-19 (a few samples of this study predate the infection). Cell type and time point are not known. The chain carries TRBV4-1 and TRBJ2-2; no firm D call. The specimen sequenced was PBMCs or a T cell subset sorted from them (not recorded which). For the CDR3, the DNA is TGCGCCAGCAGCCAAGAATGGGTGGTTGGCAGAAACACCGGGGAGCTGTTTTTT. It is translated as CASSQEWVVGRNTGELFF.